The 2 T cell receptor beta chains listed next were all sequenced from one sample in a study of T cells in Graves' hyperthyroidism and ophthalmopathy. Researchers took RNA transcripts and amplified the TCR beta CDR3 regions from them. When the TCR CDR3 underwent first-round RT-PCR, the HTBI primer set was used. Via MiXCR, TCRdb re-called the multiplex PCR reads, giving one row per CDR3 protein. The table includes some 500,000 distinct CDR3 sequences, about 16% detected once. Sequences were obtained from blood. The source of these receptors is a woman in her thirties with Graves' ophthalmopathy.

This clonotype came up many times. The rearrangement links TRBV5-1 to TRBJ2-1, with 9 bases that match TRBD1. CDR3 length: 14 amino acids. Germline V lookup: CDR1 SGHRS, CDR2 YFSETQ. V trimming: 4 bases; J trimming: 7 bases; junction bases outside the gene matches: 6. Here the CDR3 reads CASSLAGTGNEQFF. CDR3 nucleotide sequence: TGCGCCAGCAGCCTAGCCGGGACAGGGAATGAGCAGTTCTTC.

V usage is TRBV4-1 and J usage is TRBJ2-1, with 9 bases matching TRBD2. In germline, CDR1 is MGHRA, CDR2 YSYEKL. The CDR3 has 16 residues. The V and J ends lost 10 bases and 8 bases, in that order; junction bases with no gene match: 18. The CDR3, as DNA: TGCGCCACCAGAGGAGGGGCTAGCGGGAAGGATGATGAGCAGTTCTTC. This gives the protein CATRGGASGKDDEQFF.